The source of this T cell receptor (beta chain) is a study of T cells after somatic rescue of genetic block. The CDR3 is 12 amino acids. Germline V gives CDR1 WSHSY, CDR2 SAAADI. V shed 10 bases and J 8 bases; nucleotides not matched to a gene: 5. TCRdb's table, derived via immunoSEQ multiplex PCR, lists solely in-frame clones and lacks some. The data hold 65,000 to 70,000 clones, with about 92% observed a single time. The chain employs TRBV10-2 and TRBJ2-1; 10 bases are a match to TRBD2. The sample comprised peripheral blood mononuclear cells (PBMCs). The TCR was taken from a man aged 35 to 55. CDR3 sequence (DNA): TGCGCCACCGCCGGGACTAGCGATGAGCAGTTCTTC. This codes for CATAGTSDEQFF.